Listed below are T cell receptor beta chains from one sample, sequenced in a study of early T cells in non-severe SARS-CoV-2 infection. TCRdb independently ran MiXCR on the 5' RACE reads; one entry per CDR3 protein. The sample records roughly 90,000 distinct CDR3 sequences, about 15% being singletons. Sample: whole blood. These receptors were obtained from an adult who was a healthcare worker with PCR-confirmed SARS-CoV-2 infection or an uninfected control (not recorded which). The CDR3 runs from the conserved cysteine through the conserved F or W. A D gene is named only where the DNA matches it firmly. The listing skips clone size in some rows; elsewhere it reads once, few, many or a size class.

J gene: TRBJ2-5; D gene: -; clone size: few; V gene: TRBV30; CDR3 DNA: TGTGCCTGGAGTGTATTAGGGCAGGTGGAAGGTGAGACCCAGTACTTC; CDR3 protein: CAWSVLGQVEGETQYF
J gene: TRBJ2-5; D gene: TRBD1; clone size: few; V gene: TRBV2; CDR3 DNA: TGTGCCAGCAGTAGTACAGGGGGCAAAGAGACCCAGTACTTC; CDR3 protein: CASSSTGGKETQYF
J gene: TRBJ2-4; D gene: -; clone size: -; V gene: TRBV7-9; CDR3 DNA: TGTGCCCTCGGGCCTTTTCTCGGCATTCAGTACTTC; CDR3 protein: CALGPFLGIQYF
J gene: TRBJ1-1; D gene: -; clone size: few; V gene: TRBV29-1; CDR3 DNA: TGCAGCGTTGACCCGAACGACCGGACTGAAGCTTTCTTT; CDR3 protein: CSVDPNDRTEAFF
J gene: TRBJ1-2; D gene: TRBD1; clone size: -; V gene: TRBV20-1; CDR3 DNA: TGCAGTGCCCGGACAGGGCCCAACTATGGCTACACCTTC; CDR3 protein: CSARTGPNYGYTF
J gene: TRBJ2-1; D gene: -; clone size: -; V gene: TRBV25-1; CDR3 DNA: TGTGCCAGCAGTGTACCGGGAGACGATGAGCAGTTCTTC; CDR3 protein: CASSVPGDDEQFF
J gene: TRBJ2-2; D gene: -; clone size: many; V gene: TRBV4-1; CDR3 DNA: TGCGCCAGCAGCCAAGTCCCCTCCCTTCCCCTAATTCGTGGCGGGGAGCTGTTTTTT; CDR3 protein: CASSQVPSLPLIRGGELFF
J gene: TRBJ1-1; D gene: -; clone size: many; V gene: TRBV5-6; CDR3 DNA: TGTGCCAGCAGCTTGTCATACAGTCCCATGAACACTGAAGCTTTCTTT; CDR3 protein: CASSLSYSPMNTEAFF
J gene: TRBJ1-1; D gene: -; clone size: few; V gene: TRBV5-8; CDR3 DNA: TGTGCCAGCAGCTTTAATTTGAACACTGAAGCTTTCTTT; CDR3 protein: CASSFNLNTEAFF
J gene: TRBJ2-3; D gene: -; clone size: few; V gene: TRBV12-3/TRBV12-4; CDR3 DNA: TGTGCCAGCAGGCACCGGGGGGCGCGTTCCACAGATACGCAGTATTTT; CDR3 protein: CASRHRGARSTDTQYF
J gene: TRBJ2-6; D gene: -; clone size: many; V gene: TRBV29-1; CDR3 DNA: TGCAGCGTTGAAGCTATAGCCTCTGGGGCCAACGTCCTGACTTTC; CDR3 protein: CSVEAIASGANVLTF
J gene: TRBJ2-5; D gene: TRBD2; clone size: -; V gene: TRBV12-3/TRBV12-4; CDR3 DNA: TGTGCCAGCAGTTCACCGACTAGCGGGGGGGCCGAAGAGACCCAGTACTTC; CDR3 protein: CASSSPTSGGAEETQYF
J gene: TRBJ1-2; D gene: -; clone size: -; V gene: TRBV3-1; CDR3 DNA: TGTGCCAGCAGCCCTGACGGAGACTATGGCTACACCTTC; CDR3 protein: CASSPDGDYGYTF
J gene: TRBJ1-5; D gene: -; clone size: few; V gene: TRBV19; CDR3 DNA: TGTGCCAGTAGTGATCCGGGTCCCGGAGGTCAGCCCCAGCATTTT; CDR3 protein: CASSDPGPGGQPQHF
J gene: TRBJ2-2; D gene: TRBD1; clone size: -; V gene: TRBV12-3/TRBV12-4; CDR3 DNA: TGTGCCAGCAGCCCCCAGGGGACAGAGAACACCGGGGAGCTGTTTTTT; CDR3 protein: CASSPQGTENTGELFF
J gene: TRBJ1-1; D gene: -; clone size: few; V gene: TRBV12-3/TRBV12-4; CDR3 DNA: TGTGCCAGCAGCCAAGGTGGGGGGAACACTGAAGCTTTCTTT; CDR3 protein: CASSQGGGNTEAFF
J gene: TRBJ2-2; D gene: TRBD1; clone size: -; V gene: TRBV29-1; CDR3 DNA: TGCAGCGTAGACAGACAGGGGAACACCGGGGAGCTGTTTTTT; CDR3 protein: CSVDRQGNTGELFF
J gene: TRBJ1-2; D gene: -; clone size: many; V gene: TRBV7-9; CDR3 DNA: TGTGCCAGCAGCTTAGTGCCGGGGCGATTGTCCGGCTACACCTTC; CDR3 protein: CASSLVPGRLSGYTF
J gene: TRBJ2-1; D gene: TRBD1; clone size: -; V gene: TRBV5-4; CDR3 DNA: TGTGCCAGCAGCTCCAGTCCCGGGACAGGGGGGAATGAGCAGTTCTTC; CDR3 protein: CASSSSPGTGGNEQFF
J gene: TRBJ1-2; D gene: TRBD1; clone size: -; V gene: TRBV20-1; CDR3 DNA: TGCAGTGCTAGACCCAATACTCATAGCCGGGACAGGGGTGCCTATGGCTACACCTTC; CDR3 protein: CSARPNTHSRDRGAYGYTF